These T cell receptor beta chains were read from a single sample in a study of T cells in Graves' hyperthyroidism and ophthalmopathy. TCRdb redid the calling of the multiplex PCR reads with MiXCR, one entry per CDR3 protein. Of about 480,000 distinct CDR3 sequences in the sample, about 24% were seen once. What was sequenced was blood. These receptors all come from a woman aged 30 to 39 with Graves' ophthalmopathy. Each CDR3 is given with its conserved first and last residue. A D gene is named only where the DNA matches it firmly. The listing skips clone size in some rows; elsewhere it reads once, few, many or a size class.

>TRBJ2-7|many|TRBV12-3/TRBV12-4|15|TRBD1
CASSFRTGVPYEQYF
TGTGCCAGCAGTTTCCGGACAGGGGTGCCCTACGAGCAGTACTTC
>TRBJ1-2|few|TRBV12-3/TRBV12-4|13|TRBD1
CASTLDRGNGYTF
TGTGCCAGCACCCTGGACAGGGGTAACGGCTACACCTTC
>TRBJ2-5|many|TRBV20-1|13|.
CSASLTYQETQYF
TGCAGTGCTAGTTTGACATACCAAGAGACCCAGTACTTC
>TRBJ1-1|.|TRBV9|15|.
CASSVGNAMDTEAFF
TGTGCCAGCAGCGTAGGCAACGCCATGGACACTGAAGCTTTCTTT
>TRBJ1-3|many|TRBV3-1|15|.
CASSQDTGSGNTIYF
TGTGCCAGCAGCCAAGATACGGGGTCTGGAAACACCATATATTTT
>TRBJ1-5|few|TRBV6-5|15|.
CASSYGKNSNQPQHF
TGTGCCAGCAGTTACGGCAAAAATAGCAATCAGCCCCAGCATTTT
>TRBJ1-6|.|TRBV4-1|19|TRBD1
CASSQGWPGGGGGVSPLHF
TGCGCCAGCAGCCAAGGGTGGCCAGGGGGAGGTGGGGGAGTATCACCCCTCCACTTT
>TRBJ2-7|few|TRBV6-1|13|.
CASSPESSYEQYF
TGTGCCAGCAGTCCAGAGAGCTCCTACGAGCAGTACTTC
>TRBJ2-5|few|TRBV5-1|15|.
CASSLSYRNEETQYF
TGCGCCAGCAGCTTGTCTTACAGAAACGAAGAGACCCAGTACTTC
>TRBJ2-5|many|TRBV7-8|14|TRBD1
CASSLGTGEETQYF
TGTGCCAGCAGCTTAGGGACAGGGGAAGAGACCCAGTACTTC
>TRBJ2-7|many|TRBV11-1|17|TRBD2
CASSLGGSRGGFGEQYF
TGTGCCAGCAGCTTAGGCGGGTCGCGGGGGGGATTTGGCGAGCAGTACTTC
>TRBJ1-1|few|TRBV6-2/TRBV6-3|11|.
CASSYDGEAFF
TGTGCCAGCAGTTACGACGGTGAAGCTTTCTTT
>TRBJ2-3|.|TRBV28|15|.
CASSLLTGTQDTQYF
TGTGCCAGCAGTTTATTAACAGGAACACAAGATACGCAGTATTTT
>TRBJ1-2|many|TRBV2|14|TRBD1
CASNPDRGRYGYTF
TGTGCCAGCAACCCCGACAGGGGGAGATATGGCTACACCTTC
>TRBJ1-2|many|TRBV28|16|.
CASSPGKGPFVYGYTF
TGTGCCAGCAGCCCTGGGAAGGGCCCCTTTGTCTATGGCTACACCTTC
>TRBJ2-7|many|TRBV30|14|.
CAWSDWTVGYEQYF
TGTGCCTGGAGTGATTGGACGGTGGGGTACGAGCAGTACTTC
>TRBJ2-7|many|TRBV5-1|15|.
CASSDGGRDTYEQYF
TGCGCCAGCAGCGACGGGGGCCGGGACACGTACGAGCAGTACTTC
>TRBJ2-5|.|TRBV19|14|TRBD1
CASRPRTGTETQYF
TGTGCCAGTAGACCCCGGACAGGGACAGAGACCCAGTACTTC
>TRBJ1-1|many|TRBV6-1|14|.
CASRGGVGGTEAFF
TGTGCCAGCAGGGGAGGGGTTGGGGGCACTGAAGCTTTCTTT
>TRBJ2-7|many|TRBV6-5|15|TRBD1
CASSRYPTGEYEQYF
TGTGCCAGCAGCCGTTATCCGACAGGGGAGTACGAGCAGTACTTC
>TRBJ2-7|.|TRBV5-6|16|TRBD1
CASSFPLGQGVYEQYF
TGTGCCAGCAGCTTCCCGCTGGGACAGGGCGTGTACGAGCAGTACTTC
>TRBJ2-7|many|TRBV3-1|14|.
CASSQRQVTYEQYF
TGTGCCAGCAGCCAACGACAGGTTACCTACGAGCAGTACTTC
>TRBJ2-7|few|TRBV19|14|.
CASSVRDGSYEQYF
TGTGCCAGTAGTGTCCGGGACGGATCCTACGAGCAGTACTTC
>TRBJ1-2|.|TRBV28|12|.
CASSSQGSGYTF
TGTGCCAGCAGTTCACAGGGATCTGGCTACACCTTC
>TRBJ2-7|many|TRBV11-2|15|.
CASSLSQGSSYEQYF
TGTGCCAGCAGCTTAAGCCAGGGCAGCTCCTACGAGCAGTACTTC
>TRBJ2-2|many|TRBV5-6|18|TRBD1
CASSGSWAGGAGTGELFF
TGTGCCAGCAGCGGGAGTTGGGCAGGGGGCGCAGGAACCGGGGAGCTGTTTTTT
>TRBJ2-7|many|TRBV6-2/TRBV6-3|10|.
CASNRIEQYF
TGTGCCAGCAACAGGATCGAGCAGTACTTC
>TRBJ2-3|many|TRBV27|13|.
CASRPSGTDTQYF
TGTGCCAGCCGGCCGAGTGGCACAGATACGCAGTATTTT
>TRBJ2-7|many|TRBV20-1|13|TRBD2
CSARWTRNYEQYF
TGCAGTGCTAGATGGACTAGAAACTACGAGCAGTACTTC
>TRBJ2-7|.|TRBV12-3/TRBV12-4|13|.
CASIGPQSYEQYF
TGTGCCAGCATCGGGCCACAATCTTACGAGCAGTACTTC
>TRBJ1-5|.|TRBV12-1|21|.
CASSSPLGQGALKDSNQPQHF
TGTGCCAGCAGCTCCCCCCTTGGACAGGGGGCTTTAAAAGATAGCAATCAGCCCCAGCATTTT
>TRBJ1-6|many|TRBV6-2/TRBV6-3|15|.
CASRYAGEYNSPLHF
TGTGCCAGCAGATATGCAGGGGAGTATAATTCACCCCTCCACTTT
>TRBJ1-1|many|TRBV30|15|TRBD1
CAWSVRDRTYTEAFF
TGTGCCTGGAGTGTACGGGACAGGACCTACACTGAAGCTTTCTTT
>TRBJ1-1|many|TRBV5-1|14|.
CAARMGSMNTEAFF
TGCGCCGCGAGAATGGGGTCCATGAACACTGAAGCTTTCTTT
>TRBJ1-2|many|TRBV6-1|12|TRBD1
CASSTGEYGYTF
TGTGCCAGCAGTACAGGGGAGTATGGCTACACCTTC